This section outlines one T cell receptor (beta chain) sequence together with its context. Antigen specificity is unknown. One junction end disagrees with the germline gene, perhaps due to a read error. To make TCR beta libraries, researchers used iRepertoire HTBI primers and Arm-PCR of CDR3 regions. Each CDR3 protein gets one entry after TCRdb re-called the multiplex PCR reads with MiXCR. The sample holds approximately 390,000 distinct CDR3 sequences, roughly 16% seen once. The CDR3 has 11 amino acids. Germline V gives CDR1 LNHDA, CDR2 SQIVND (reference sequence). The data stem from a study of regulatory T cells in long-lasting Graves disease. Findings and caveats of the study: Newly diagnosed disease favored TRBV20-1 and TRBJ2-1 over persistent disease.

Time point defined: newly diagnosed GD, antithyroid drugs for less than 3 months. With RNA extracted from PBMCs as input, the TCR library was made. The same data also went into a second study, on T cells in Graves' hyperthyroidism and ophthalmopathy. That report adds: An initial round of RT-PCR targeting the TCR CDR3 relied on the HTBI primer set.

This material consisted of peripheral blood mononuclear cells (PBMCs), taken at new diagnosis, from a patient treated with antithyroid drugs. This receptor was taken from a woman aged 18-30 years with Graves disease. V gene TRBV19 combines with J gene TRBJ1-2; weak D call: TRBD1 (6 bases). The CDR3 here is CASSSGGRAHF. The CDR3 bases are TGTGCCAGTAGTTCCGGGGGGCGTGCACACTTC.